These 14 T cell receptor beta chains originate from one sample sequenced in a study of low-dose radiotherapy and immunotherapy resistance in tumors. Primers targeting TRAV and TRBV primed first-strand cDNA, covering alpha and beta chains. A roughly 20-cycle PCR with a constant-region primer and V-primer adapter amplified TCRs. TCRdb re-called the reads through MiXCR, storing one row per CDR3 protein. The sample has under 40,000 distinct CDR3 sequences; around 50% are singletons. The time point here: after trial treatment. Treatment denoted: LDRT plus nivolumab, ipilimumab, low-dose cyclophosphamide and aspirin (RACIN trial). Sequenced here: PBMCs, sampled after low-dose radiotherapy plus immunotherapy. The receptors come from a male donor with gallbladder cancer.

This clonotype was found many times. This sequence joins TRBV5-6 and TRBJ2-7; maybe TRBD2 (6 bases). V was trimmed by 2 bases and J by 3 bases, leaving 12 bases between them. This CDR3 spans 14 amino acids. Looked up from germline, CDR1 is SGHDT and CDR2 is YYEEEE. The chain's CDR3 is CASSLDGGDYEQYF. DNA for the CDR3: TGTGCCAGCAGCTTAGACGGGGGTGACTACGAGCAGTACTTC.

This sequence joins TRBV4-3 and TRBJ2-2; possibly TRBD1 for D (6 bases). V was trimmed by 4 bases and J by 1 base, leaving 7 bases between them. The CDR3 is made up of 14 amino acids. Germline CDR1 and CDR2: LGHNA and YSLEER. CDR3 loop: CASSRTENTGELFF. The CDR3 nucleotides are TGCGCCAGCAGCCGGACAGAGAACACCGGGGAGCTGTTTTTT.

By its share, this clonotype is medium-sized (0.01 to 0.1%). The rearrangement uses TRBV28 and TRBJ2-5; 9 nucleotides match TRBD1. The CDR3 length is 15 residues. With V trimmed by 1 base and J by 5 bases, 5 bases remained unmatched. CDR1 is MDHEN, CDR2 SYDVKM, per germline. The CDR3: CASSLSTGGFETQYF. CDR3 coding DNA: TGTGCCAGCAGTTTATCAACAGGGGGCTTTGAGACCCAGTACTTC.

V and J are TRBV18 and TRBJ2-5; D might be TRBD2 (7 bases). The germline V gene has CDR1 KGHSH and CDR2 LQKENI. The ends were cut back, 1 base at V and 1 base at J, with 16 bases in the middle. The CDR3 runs 17 residues. The CDR3 loop reads CASSPRRGAGGQETQYF. The CDR3 DNA reads TGTGCCAGCTCACCACGACGGGGGGCAGGAGGCCAAGAGACCCAGTACTTC.

This clonotype is medium-sized (0.01 to 0.1%) by share. The gene calls are TRBV7-9 and TRBJ2-7, with 7 bases lining up with TRBD1. CDR1 and CDR2 from the germline V gene are SEHNR and FQNEAQ (reference sequence). Trimming cost V 5 bases and J 0 bases; bases outside gene matches: 10. The CDR3 is 16 residues long. CDR3 sequence reads: CASSPRTGESSYEQYF. The CDR3, as DNA: TGTGCCAGCAGCCCCAGGACAGGCGAGAGCTCCTACGAGCAGTACTTC.

The V and J genes are TRBV6-5 and TRBJ2-7; 14 bases fit TRBD2. Trimming took 4 bases from V and 2 from J; bases not matched to a gene: 4. The CDR3 is 16 residues long. Germline-derived CDR1 and CDR2 are MNHEY and SVGAGI. CDR3 coding DNA: TGTGCCAGCAGTTCGTCGACTAGCGGGAGGGCCTACGAGCAGTACTTC. Residues: CASSSSTSGRAYEQYF.

This clonotype was seen a handful of times. This CDR3 reads CASSERGNTGELFF. In nucleotides, the CDR3 is TGTGCCAGCAGTGAACGCGGGAACACCGGGGAGCTGTTTTTT. This chain uses TRBV2 with TRBJ2-2; D not resolved. The ends were cut back, 2 bases at V and 1 base at J, with 5 bases in the middle. CDR3 length equals 14 residues. Germline V gene data show CDR1 as SNHLY and CDR2 as FYNNEI.

Sample share makes this clonotype medium-sized (0.01 to 0.1%). The V call is TRBV12-5, the J call TRBJ1-5; 8 bases match TRBD1. The CDR3 covers 16 residues. J lost 2 bases, V lost 7 bases, and 10 bases had no gene match. Germline V lookup: CDR1 LGHNT, CDR2 FRNRAP. For the CDR3, the DNA is TGTGCTAGTGCTGCCCCGGACAGGGCTCGCAATCAGCCCCAGCATTTT. It is translated as CASAAPDRARNQPQHF. The full variable domain, in which reference TRBV12-5 and TRBJ1-5 provide the parts outside the CDR3, is DARVTQTPRHKVTEMGQEVTMRCQPILGHNTVFWYRQTMMQGLELLAYFRNRAPLDDSGMPKDRFSAEMPDATLATLKIQPSEPRDSAVYFCASAAPDRARNQPQHFGDGTRLSIL.

This clonotype was detected only a few times. The V and J genes are TRBV12-3 or TRBV12-4 and TRBJ1-1; a possible D gene is TRBD1 (5 bases). The V end lost 5 bases, the J end lost 8 bases, and 9 bases lay between the germline ends. The CDR3 runs 11 residues. The CDR3 reads CASSRTGEAFF. CDR3 bases: TGTGCCAGCAGTAGAACAGGAGAAGCTTTCTTT.

In this sample, this clonotype turned up many times. The CDR3 DNA is TGTGCCAGCAGTTACGCCCCAGGGTTTCCCACCGGGGAGCTGTTTTTT. Translating gives CASSYAPGFPTGELFF. The J gene is TRBJ2-2, the V gene TRBV6-2 or TRBV6-3, with D maybe TRBD1 (5 bases). The germline gives CDR1 MNHEY, CDR2 SVGEGT. Deletions cut 2 bases from V and 4 bases from J, with 14 bases between. This CDR3 is 16 amino acids long.

This clonotype has ten or more counts. The rearrangement links TRBV12-3 or TRBV12-4 to TRBJ1-1; D possibly corresponds to TRBD1 (6 bases). Trimming removed 5 bases from V and 7 bases from J, with 14 bases in between. The CDR3 extends over 13 amino acids. Written as DNA, the CDR3 is TGTGCCAGCAGTCCGGACAGACTCGGTGAAGCTTTCTTT. Amino acid sequence: CASSPDRLGEAFF.

A remark on this clonotype: A far larger clone is just one base off, so this is likely a read error. The gene calls are TRBV29-1 and TRBJ2-1, with D possibly TRBD1 on 5 matching bases. The ends were cut back, 5 bases at V and 10 bases at J, with 12 bases in the middle. The length of the CDR3 is 11 residues. CDR1 is SQVTM, CDR2 ANQGSEA, per germline. The CDR3 DNA follows: TGCAGCGTTCTTAGGGGTAGCGAGCAGTTCTTC. Encoded protein: CSVLRGSEQFF.

This clonotype was seen many times. The gene calls are TRBV28 and TRBJ1-1, with D perhaps matching TRBD1 (5 bases). The V and J ends lost 6 bases and 0 bases respectively, with 17 bases between them. The CDR3 totals 16 residues. Per the germline V gene, CDR1 is MDHEN and CDR2 is SYDVKM. In nucleotides, the CDR3 is TGTGCCAGCAGACTCCCGGGACGGCTATTGAACACTGAAGCTTTCTTT. Translating it yields CASRLPGRLLNTEAFF.

This clonotype is judged medium-sized. The chain couples TRBV4-2 to TRBJ2-1, with 14 bases that match TRBD2. V shed 6 bases and J 7 bases; nucleotides not matched to a gene: 8. CDR3 size: 16 residues. The germline CDR1 and CDR2 sequences are LGHNA and YNFKEQ. CDR3: CASSLTGTSGRNEQFF. The DNA for the CDR3 is TGTGCCAGCAGTCTAACCGGGACTAGCGGGAGAAATGAGCAGTTCTTC.